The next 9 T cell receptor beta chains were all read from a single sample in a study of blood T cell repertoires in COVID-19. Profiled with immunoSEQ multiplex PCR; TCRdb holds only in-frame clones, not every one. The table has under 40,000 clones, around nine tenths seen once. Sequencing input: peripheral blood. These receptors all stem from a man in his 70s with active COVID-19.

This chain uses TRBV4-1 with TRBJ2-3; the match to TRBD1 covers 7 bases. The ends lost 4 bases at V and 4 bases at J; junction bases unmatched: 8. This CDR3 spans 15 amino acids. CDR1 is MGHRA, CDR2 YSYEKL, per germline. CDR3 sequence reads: CASSLQGTLADTQYF. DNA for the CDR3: TGCGCCAGCAGCCTACAGGGGACCTTAGCAGATACGCAGTATTTT.

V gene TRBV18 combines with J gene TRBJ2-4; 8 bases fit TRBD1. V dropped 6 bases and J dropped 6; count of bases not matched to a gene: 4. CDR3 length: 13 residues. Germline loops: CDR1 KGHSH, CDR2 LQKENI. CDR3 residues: CASSDREGNIQYF. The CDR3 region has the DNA TGTGCCAGCTCGGACAGGGAAGGAAACATTCAGTACTTC.

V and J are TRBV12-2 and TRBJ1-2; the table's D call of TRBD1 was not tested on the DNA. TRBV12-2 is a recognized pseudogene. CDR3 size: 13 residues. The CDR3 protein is CASRLDRGYGYTF. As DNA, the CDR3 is TGTGCAAGTCGCCTCGACAGGGGTTATGGCTACACCTTC.

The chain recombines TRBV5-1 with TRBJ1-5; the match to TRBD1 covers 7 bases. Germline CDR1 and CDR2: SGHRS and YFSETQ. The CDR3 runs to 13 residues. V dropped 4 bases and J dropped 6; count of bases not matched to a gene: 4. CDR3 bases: TGCGCCAGCAGCCCAGGGGGAGGTCAGCCCCAGCATTTT. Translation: CASSPGGGQPQHF.

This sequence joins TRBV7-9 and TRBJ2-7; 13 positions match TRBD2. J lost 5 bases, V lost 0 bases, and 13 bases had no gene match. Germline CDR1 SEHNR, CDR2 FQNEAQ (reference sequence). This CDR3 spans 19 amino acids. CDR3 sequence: CASSLAHLGLAGVPNEQYF. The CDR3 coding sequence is TGTGCCAGCAGCTTAGCCCATTTAGGACTAGCGGGAGTACCTAACGAGCAGTACTTC.

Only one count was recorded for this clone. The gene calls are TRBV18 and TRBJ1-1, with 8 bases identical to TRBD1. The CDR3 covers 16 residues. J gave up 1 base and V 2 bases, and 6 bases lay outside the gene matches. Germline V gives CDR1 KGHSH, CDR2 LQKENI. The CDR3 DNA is TGTGCCAGCTCACCAAGTTGGGACAGGCGGAACACTGAAGCTTTCTTT. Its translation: CASSPSWDRRNTEAFF. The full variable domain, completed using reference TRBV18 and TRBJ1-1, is NAGVMQNPRHLVRRRGQEARLRCSPMKGHSHVYWYRQLPEEGLKFMVYLQKENIIDESGMPKERFSAEFPKEGPSILRIQQVVRGDSAAYFCASSPSWDRRNTEAFFGQGTRLTVV.

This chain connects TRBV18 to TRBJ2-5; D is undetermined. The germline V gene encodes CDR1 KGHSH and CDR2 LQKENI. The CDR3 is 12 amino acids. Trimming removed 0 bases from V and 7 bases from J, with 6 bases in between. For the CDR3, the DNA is TGTGCCAGCTCACCACCCCCCGGGACCCAGTACTTC. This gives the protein CASSPPPGTQYF.

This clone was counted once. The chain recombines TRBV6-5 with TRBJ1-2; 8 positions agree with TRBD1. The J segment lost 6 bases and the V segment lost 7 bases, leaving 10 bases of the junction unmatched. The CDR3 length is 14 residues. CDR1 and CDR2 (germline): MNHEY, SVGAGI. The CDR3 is CASMAGGFWNGYTF. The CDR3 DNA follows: TGTGCCAGCATGGCAGGGGGCTTTTGGAATGGCTACACCTTC.

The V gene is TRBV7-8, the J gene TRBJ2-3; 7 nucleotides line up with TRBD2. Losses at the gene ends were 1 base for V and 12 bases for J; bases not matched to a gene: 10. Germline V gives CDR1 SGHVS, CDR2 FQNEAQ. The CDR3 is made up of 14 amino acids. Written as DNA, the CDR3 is TGTGCCAGCAGCTTAGACGGCGGGAGACCCCCCCAGTATTTT. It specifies CASSLDGGRPPQYF.